These T cell receptor beta chains were read from a single sample in a study of immune characteristics of hereditary and idiopathic chronic pancreatitis. Clones were read by immunoSEQ multiplex PCR, and TCRdb kept only the in-frame ones, dropping some. This table has fewer than 2,000 clones, roughly 74% appearing once. Sequenced material: pancreas tissue with hereditary chronic pancreatitis. The receptors were gathered from a human donor with chronic pancreatitis. The CDR3 runs from the conserved cysteine through the conserved F or W. Each record gives: clone size, CDR3 length, J gene, D gene, V gene, CDR3 protein, CDR3 DNA. A D gene is named only where the DNA matches it firmly. Expanded clones get a size class; other rows say once, few or many, or leave the size out.

- | 15 | TRBJ1-5 | - | TRBV15 | CATSRKGDSNQPQHF | TGTGCCACCAGCCGTAAGGGTGATAGCAATCAGCCCCAGCATTTT
once | 17 | TRBJ1-5 | - | TRBV7-9 | CASSLTGKGGSNQPQHF | TGTGCCAGCAGCTTAACGGGGAAAGGCGGGAGCAATCAGCCCCAGCATTTT
- | 14 | TRBJ2-5 | - | TRBV6-5 | CASSFGTGQETQYF | TGTGCCAGCAGTTTCGGGACTGGCCAAGAGACCCAGTACTTC
- | 15 | TRBJ2-3 | TRBD2 | TRBV6-1 | CASSESGGRSDTQYF | TGTGCCAGCAGTGAGAGTGGCGGGAGGTCAGATACGCAGTATTTT
- | 15 | TRBJ2-4 | - | TRBV23-1 | CASSQSGTLKNIQYF | TGCGCCAGCAGTCAATCGGGGACCCTTAAAAACATTCAGTACTTC
- | 15 | TRBJ2-3 | - | TRBV6-1 | CASIGGVRPTDTQYF | TGTGCCAGCATCGGAGGGGTACGGCCAACAGATACGCAGTATTTT
- | 19 | TRBJ2-1 | TRBD2 | TRBV6-6 | CASGRPGQTLAGVFNEQFF | TGTGCCAGCGGTCGACCGGGACAAACTCTAGCGGGAGTCTTCAATGAGCAGTTCTTC
few | 14 | TRBJ1-2 | TRBD1 | TRBV10-3 | CAISERQGPRGYTF | TGTGCCATCAGTGAGCGACAGGGTCCTAGGGGCTACACCTTC
- | 14 | TRBJ2-1 | - | TRBV6-2/TRBV6-3 | CASSRSYLEDEQFF | TGTGCCAGCAGTCGAAGTTACTTGGAGGATGAGCAGTTCTTC
- | 16 | TRBJ2-3 | TRBD2 | TRBV27 | CASSHLAGGPIDTQYF | TGTGCCAGCAGTCACCTAGCGGGAGGGCCCATAGATACGCAGTATTTT
- | 13 | TRBJ2-7 | - | TRBV29-1 | CSVQAQATYEQYF | TGCAGCGTTCAGGCCCAGGCAACCTACGAGCAGTACTTC
- | 14 | TRBJ2-7 | - | TRBV14 | CASSQEWEVHEQYF | TGTGCCAGCAGCCAAGAATGGGAGGTTCACGAGCAGTACTTC
- | 15 | TRBJ2-1 | - | TRBV5-1 | CASSLGAVSYNEQFF | TGCGCCAGCAGCTTGGGAGCGGTCTCCTACAATGAGCAGTTCTTC
- | 13 | TRBJ1-6 | - | TRBV7-9 | CASSVGGVSPLHF | TGTGCCAGCAGCGTAGGGGGGGTTTCACCCCTCCACTTT
- | 15 | TRBJ1-5 | TRBD1 | TRBV7-9 | CASSLGQGDNQPQHF | TGTGCCAGCAGCTTAGGTCAGGGGGACAATCAGCCCCAGCATTTT
- | 21 | TRBJ2-6 | TRBD1 | TRBV15 | CATSRDLGLATGASGANVLTF | TGTGCCACCAGCAGAGATCTAGGATTGGCGACAGGGGCCTCTGGGGCCAACGTCCTGACTTTC
- | 14 | TRBJ2-7 | - | TRBV9 | CASSPRAGPYEQYF | TGTGCCAGCAGCCCCCGGGCCGGCCCCTACGAGCAGTACTTC
- | 16 | TRBJ1-4 | - | TRBV5-6 | CASSPKVGQGNEKLFF | TGTGCCAGCAGCCCTAAAGTGGGGCAGGGTAATGAAAAACTGTTTTTT
- | 15 | TRBJ2-3 | - | TRBV6-2/TRBV6-3 | CASSDKGEITDTQYF | TGTGCCAGCAGCGACAAGGGTGAGATCACAGATACGCAGTATTTT
- | 17 | TRBJ2-3 | TRBD2 | TRBV28 | CASSLSGTSGRTDTQYF | TGTGCCAGCAGTTTATCCGGGACTAGCGGGAGGACAGATACGCAGTATTTT
- | 16 | TRBJ1-3 | - | TRBV14 | CASSQVMGKAGNTIYF | TGTGCCAGCAGCCAAGTCATGGGGAAAGCTGGAAACACCATATATTTT
- | 16 | TRBJ1-6 | - | TRBV7-2 | CASSLALSSYNSPLHF | TGTGCCAGCAGCTTAGCGCTGAGCTCCTATAATTCACCCCTCCACTTT
once | 14 | TRBJ2-3 | - | TRBV29-1 | CSVGRGGPEDTQYF | TGCAGCGTTGGGAGAGGAGGGCCGGAAGATACGCAGTATTTT
few | 15 | TRBJ2-7 | TRBD1 | TRBV5-4 | CASRTDRAVPYEQYF | TGTGCCAGCAGAACGGACAGGGCGGTTCCCTACGAGCAGTACTTC
- | 13 | TRBJ1-1 | - | TRBV6-4 | CASSELENTEAFF | TGTGCCAGCAGTGAACTTGAAAACACTGAAGCTTTCTTT
- | 14 | TRBJ2-3 | TRBD2 | TRBV2 | CASSRAGDTDTQYF | TGTGCCAGTTCGAGGGCGGGAGATACAGATACGCAGTATTTT
- | 13 | TRBJ2-7 | - | TRBV6-5 | CASSYSKRREQYF | TGTGCCAGCAGTTACTCGAAACGGCGGGAGCAGTACTTC
- | 16 | TRBJ1-5 | TRBD1 | TRBV5-6 | CASRFGQGARNQPQHF | TGTGCCAGCAGATTCGGACAGGGGGCAAGGAATCAGCCCCAGCATTTT
- | 17 | TRBJ1-3 | TRBD1 | TRBV5-1 | CASSLEGAGRSGNTIYF | TGCGCCAGCAGCTTGGAGGGGGCAGGACGCTCTGGAAACACCATATATTTT
- | 15 | TRBJ2-1 | - | TRBV24-1 | CATSGGRGGHNEQFF | TGTGCCACCAGCGGGGGAAGGGGGGGACACAATGAGCAGTTCTTC
once | 16 | TRBJ2-7 | - | TRBV28 | CASSPLGGSRTYEQYF | TGTGCCAGCAGTCCGTTGGGCGGATCCCGCACCTACGAGCAGTACTTC
- | 16 | TRBJ2-7 | - | TRBV5-1 | CASSLRVGGVSHEQYF | TGCGCCAGCAGCTTGAGGGTAGGCGGGGTTTCCCACGAGCAGTACTTC
- | 19 | TRBJ2-3 | TRBD2 | TRBV7-9 | CASSFPTSGRARSTDTQYF | TGTGCCAGCAGCTTCCCGACTAGCGGGAGGGCGAGGAGCACAGATACGCAGTATTTT
- | 16 | TRBJ2-6 | - | TRBV6-5 | CASSYSQASGANVLTF | TGTGCCAGCAGTTACTCACAGGCCTCTGGGGCCAACGTCCTGACTTTC
once | 16 | TRBJ2-6 | - | TRBV18 | CASSLRVRDGANVLTF | TGTGCCAGCTCACTCAGGGTTAGGGACGGGGCCAACGTCCTGACTTTC
- | 15 | TRBJ2-1 | - | TRBV27 | CASSKDRSYTNEQFF | TGTGCCAGCAGCAAAGACAGGTCTTACACCAATGAGCAGTTCTTC
- | 12 | TRBJ1-1 | - | TRBV7-9 | CASSLDLTEAFF | TGTGCCAGCAGCTTAGATTTGACTGAAGCTTTCTTT
- | 15 | TRBJ2-2 | TRBD2 | TRBV30 | CAWSVLAGGPGELFF | TGTGCCTGGAGTGTACTAGCGGGAGGGCCCGGGGAGCTGTTTTTT
once | 17 | TRBJ2-7 | - | TRBV10-3 | CAISEGQRHKYSYEQYF | TGTGCCATCAGTGAAGGCCAGCGCCACAAATACTCCTACGAGCAGTACTTC
- | 18 | TRBJ2-3 | - | TRBV19 | CASSIRETKTFSTDTQYF | TGTGCCAGTAGTATCCGCGAGACCAAGACCTTTAGCACAGATACGCAGTATTTT
- | 13 | TRBJ2-3 | TRBD2 | TRBV5-5 | CASSFAGTSVQYF | TGTGCCAGCAGCTTTGCCGGGACTAGCGTGCAGTATTTT
once | 13 | TRBJ2-1 | - | TRBV29-1 | CSVDPLRDNEQFF | TGCAGCGTTGACCCCCTAAGAGACAATGAGCAGTTCTTC
- | 16 | TRBJ1-6 | - | TRBV6-2/TRBV6-3 | CASSPEQASRNSPLHF | TGTGCCAGCAGCCCCGAACAGGCATCTAGAAATTCACCCCTCCACTTT
- | 22 | TRBJ2-7 | TRBD2 | TRBV7-8 | CASSLFSRGGTSGRAGSYEQYF | TGTGCCAGCAGCTTATTTTCCAGGGGAGGGACTAGCGGCCGTGCCGGATCCTACGAGCAGTACTTC
- | 13 | TRBJ2-3 | TRBD2 | TRBV19 | CATGGSSTDTQYF | TGTGCCACCGGGGGGTCTAGCACAGATACGCAGTATTTT
- | 12 | TRBJ1-2 | - | TRBV6-2/TRBV6-3 | CASSSQGYPHTF | TGTGCCAGCAGTTCCCAGGGATACCCTCACACCTTC
- | 17 | TRBJ1-5 | TRBD1 | TRBV24-1 | CATSDSARGLSSQPQHF | TGTGCCACCAGTGATTCCGCCAGGGGGCTTAGCAGTCAGCCCCAGCATTTT
- | 15 | TRBJ2-3 | TRBD2 | TRBV9 | CASSASGRGADTQYF | TGTGCCAGCAGCGCCAGCGGGAGAGGTGCAGATACGCAGTATTTT
- | 12 | TRBJ2-7 | - | TRBV19 | CASSSRGYEQYF | TGTGCCAGTAGTTCCAGGGGTTACGAGCAGTACTTC
few | 18 | TRBJ2-5 | TRBD2 | TRBV6-2/TRBV6-3 | CASSLTGLAGVRSIPQYF | TGTGCCAGCAGCCTGACGGGACTAGCGGGAGTCCGTAGTATTCCCCAGTACTTC
once | 12 | TRBJ2-7 | - | TRBV27 | CASRGGQGEQYF | TGTGCCAGCAGGGGAGGCCAGGGTGAGCAGTACTTC
few | 15 | TRBJ1-5 | - | TRBV6-1 | CASMGGSDSNQPQHF | TGTGCCAGCATGGGGGGCTCCGATAGCAATCAGCCCCAGCATTTT
- | 13 | TRBJ2-7 | - | TRBV27 | CASSLRGRGEQYF | TGTGCCAGCAGTCTACGCGGTAGGGGCGAGCAGTACTTC
- | 12 | TRBJ2-7 | - | TRBV27 | CASRGTSYEQYF | TGTGCCAGCCGGGGAACGTCCTACGAGCAGTACTTC
- | 13 | TRBJ2-7 | TRBD1 | TRBV6-5 | CASSYPDRYEQYF | TGTGCCAGCAGTTACCCGGACAGGTACGAGCAGTACTTC
- | 16 | TRBJ2-7 | - | TRBV21-1 | CASSKAVIEWCYEQYF | TGTGCCAGCAGCAAAGCGGTGATAGAGTGGTGCTACGAGCAGTACTTC